This T cell receptor beta chain was recorded in a study of Tregs in tolerant kidney transplant recipients. General study points: Antigen-driven expansion was suggested because donor-specific Tregs expanded more than all Tregs in tolerant patients. Some patients' samples used different primers over time, so nucleotide sequences weren't comparable.

Remarks on this clone: Its antigen is as yet unknown.

Measured with immunoSEQ multiplex PCR; TCRdb has only the in-frame clones, and not every one. Here the sample spans about 110,000 clones, around 91% being singletons. Per germline, CDR1 LNHDA and CDR2 SQIVND (reference sequence). The CDR3 runs 15 residues. After removal of 6 bases from V and 6 bases from J, the junction contained 14 bases not matched to a gene. Sequences were derived from CD4+ T cells from blood, sampled before the transplant. The clonotype comes from a human donor who received a combined kidney and bone marrow transplant. The chain has TRBV19 and TRBJ2-7; 7 bases match TRBD2. CDR3 bases: TGTGCCAGTAGAAGGCGCGGGAGCAAAGTAGGCGAGCAGTACTTC. Encoded protein: CASRRRGSKVGEQYF.